Listed below are T cell receptor beta chains from one sample, sequenced in a study of beta chain features in type 1 diabetes. Sequencing was performed with immunoSEQ multiplex PCR; in TCRdb, only in-frame clones are kept and a portion is missing. This table holds about 700,000 clones, around an eighth found once. The specimen was naive CD4+ T cells from blood. The receptors were sampled from a man younger than 30 with type 1 diabetes. CDR3s include the opening cysteine and the closing phenylalanine or tryptophan. The order of the fields is clone size, V gene, CDR3 protein. Not all rows give a size; the values are once, few, many and, for expanded clones, a class.

few	TRBV7-2	CASSLGAGSGANVLTF
NA	TRBV19	CASSRGQLYTEAFF
NA	TRBV5-1	CASSIGTANSNQPQHF
few	TRBV30	CAWSVLGVNTGELFF
NA	TRBV9	CASSVALAGYNEQFF
NA	TRBV29-1	CSLEGNTEAFF
NA	TRBV19	CASTPMGTGITGELFF
NA	TRBV5-1	CASSLGGTDTQYF
NA	TRBV5-1	CASRGLAVETQYF
NA	TRBV2	CASSEWHSIF
few	TRBV7-9	CASSLSGNTEAFF
NA	TRBV6-5	CAISAQTGNWETQYF
NA	TRBV27	CASRFEPAGTQYF
NA	TRBV7-9	CASSLVTDKKNSPLHF
few	TRBV2	CATGVTYEQYF
few	TRBV27	CASSPLGERGSSYNEQFF
few	TRBV6-6	CASTQGGGNSPLHF
NA	TRBV10-3	CAISESGGTYEQYF
NA	TRBV5-4	CASSPRLDNEQFF
NA	TRBV30	CAVSGQPGANVLTF
few	TRBV18	CASSPGVETQYF
NA	TRBV19	CASSIVGAGANVLTF
NA	TRBV6-1	CASSEAGTSGETEAFF
NA	TRBV2	CASSAGLAGAYNEQFF
NA	TRBV9	CASSVAGGGAGASYEQYF
few	TRBV11-2	CASRLTGTHGYTF
few	TRBV6-5	CASRTDRSMNTEAFF
NA	TRBV6-5	CASSYLSGNTIYF
NA	TRBV10-1	CASSPTGSYGYTF
few	TRBV6-6	CASRDGLAVGGIQYF
NA	TRBV2	CASREGQVGETQYF
NA	TRBV18	CASSPDLGGYEQYF
few	TRBV29-1	CSVGTRMNTEAFF
once	TRBV5-6	CASSLLGLAGYADTQYF
NA	TRBV28	CASSLGTWGYEQYF
NA	TRBV29-1	CSAGTANTEAFF
NA	TRBV19	CASSMTGKSTDTQYF
few	TRBV6-6	CASSYSMVAGYEQYF
NA	TRBV30	CAWRGRDRVVGYTF
NA	TRBV19	CASSIDRTYEQYF
NA	TRBV5-4	CASSLAAGPTTGELFF
few	TRBV9	CASSWGGAGEAFF
few	TRBV10-3	CAISDSTDTQYF
NA	TRBV18	CASSPPGSQGRNSPLHF
NA	TRBV5-8	CASSRAGQSSGANVLTF
few	TRBV2	CASSPQGFGEAFF
NA	TRBV10-1	CASSIPGMGEADTQYF
few	TRBV7-9	CASSLAGQPYF